This TCR beta chain came from a study of type 1 regulatory T cells. Study background: T-allo10 is an in vitro-generated, Tr1-enriched CD4 T cell product specific for alloantigen.

Study-wide findings and caveats: Compared with non-Tr1 cells, Tr1 cells showed a narrower TCR repertoire.

TCRdb recomputed calls from the reads with MiXCR, one row per CDR3 protein. This table holds tens of thousands of distinct CDR3 sequences, 20% to 25% found once. The CDR3 extends over 13 amino acids. CDR1 is LGHDT and CDR2 is YNNKEL in the germline V gene (reference sequence). V was shortened by 3 bases and J by 0 bases, with 6 bases between the two germline ends. A note on this clonotype: Its antigen is still unknown.

The chain employs TRBV3-1 and TRBJ2-7; D unclear. The TCR originated in a human donor in good health. Sequencing was done on a sample of cultured type 1 regulatory T (Tr1) cells, either the whole culture or a sorted fraction (not recorded which). The CDR3 region is CASSHLSSYEQYF. Written as DNA, the CDR3 is TGTGCCAGCAGCCATCTGAGCTCCTACGAGCAGTACTTC.